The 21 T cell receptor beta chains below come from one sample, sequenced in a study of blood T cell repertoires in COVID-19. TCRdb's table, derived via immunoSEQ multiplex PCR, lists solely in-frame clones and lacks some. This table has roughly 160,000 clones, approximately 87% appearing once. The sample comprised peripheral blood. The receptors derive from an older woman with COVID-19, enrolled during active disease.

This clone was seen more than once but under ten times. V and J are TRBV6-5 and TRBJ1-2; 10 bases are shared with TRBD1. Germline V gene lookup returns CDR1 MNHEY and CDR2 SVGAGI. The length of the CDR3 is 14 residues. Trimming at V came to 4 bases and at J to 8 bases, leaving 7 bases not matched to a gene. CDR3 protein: CASSSPGTGVGYTF. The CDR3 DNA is TGTGCCAGCAGTTCACCCGGGACAGGGGTAGGCTACACCTTC.

CDR3 bases: TGTGCCAGCAGCGTCGGGGTCGATACACCAAGCCAAGAGACCCAGTACTTC. Its translation: CASSVGVDTPSQETQYF. V gene TRBV9 combines with J gene TRBJ2-5, with D possibly TRBD2 on 5 matching bases. Germline V CDR1 and CDR2: SGDLS, YYNGEE. The CDR3 consists of 17 residues. The V end was cut by 2 bases, the J end by 1 base, with 18 bases between.

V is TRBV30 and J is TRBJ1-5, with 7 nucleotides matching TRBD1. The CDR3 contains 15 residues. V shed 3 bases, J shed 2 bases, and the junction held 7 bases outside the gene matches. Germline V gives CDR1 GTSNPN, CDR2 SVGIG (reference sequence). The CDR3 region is CAWRPQGVGNQPQHF. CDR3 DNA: TGTGCCTGGAGACCCCAGGGGGTTGGCAATCAGCCCCAGCATTTT.

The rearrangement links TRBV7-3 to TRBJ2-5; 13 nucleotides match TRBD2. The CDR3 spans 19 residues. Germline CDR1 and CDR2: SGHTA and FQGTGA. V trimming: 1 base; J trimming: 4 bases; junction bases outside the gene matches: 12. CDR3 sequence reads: CASSLSLGLAGKGSETQYF. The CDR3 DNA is TGTGCCAGCAGCTTAAGTTTGGGACTAGCGGGGAAGGGTTCAGAGACCCAGTACTTC. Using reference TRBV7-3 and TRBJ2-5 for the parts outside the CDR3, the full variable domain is GAGVSQTPSNKVTEKGKYVELRCDPISGHTALYWYRQSLGQGPEFLIYFQGTGAADDSGLPNDRFFAVRPEGSVSTLKIQRTERGDSAVYLCASSLSLGLAGKGSETQYFGPGTRLLVL.

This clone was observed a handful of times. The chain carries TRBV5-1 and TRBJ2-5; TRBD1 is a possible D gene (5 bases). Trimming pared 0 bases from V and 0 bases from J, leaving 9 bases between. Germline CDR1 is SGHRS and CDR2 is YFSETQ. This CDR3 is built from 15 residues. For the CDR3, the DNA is TGCGCCAGCAGCTTGGCCCCAGGGAACCAAGAGACCCAGTACTTC. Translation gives CASSLAPGNQETQYF.

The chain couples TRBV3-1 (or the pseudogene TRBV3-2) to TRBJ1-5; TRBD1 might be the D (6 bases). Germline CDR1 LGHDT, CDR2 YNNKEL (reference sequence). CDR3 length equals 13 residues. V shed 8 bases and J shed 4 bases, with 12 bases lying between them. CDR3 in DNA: TGTGCCAGCGGGCAGGGGCGAAATCAGCCCCAGCATTTT. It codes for CASGQGRNQPQHF.

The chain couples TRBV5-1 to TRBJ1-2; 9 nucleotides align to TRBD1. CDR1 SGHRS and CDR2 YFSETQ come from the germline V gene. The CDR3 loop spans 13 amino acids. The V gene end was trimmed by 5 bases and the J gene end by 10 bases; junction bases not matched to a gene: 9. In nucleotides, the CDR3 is TGCGCCAGCAGTTCCGGGACAGGGCTTGTCTACACCTTC. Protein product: CASSSGTGLVYTF.

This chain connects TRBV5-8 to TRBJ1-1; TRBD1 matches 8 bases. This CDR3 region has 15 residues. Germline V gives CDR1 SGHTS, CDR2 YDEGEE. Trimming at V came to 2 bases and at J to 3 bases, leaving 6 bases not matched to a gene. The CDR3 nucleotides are TGTGCCAGCAGCTTATGGACAGGGACGGACACTGAAGCTTTCTTT. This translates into CASSLWTGTDTEAFF.

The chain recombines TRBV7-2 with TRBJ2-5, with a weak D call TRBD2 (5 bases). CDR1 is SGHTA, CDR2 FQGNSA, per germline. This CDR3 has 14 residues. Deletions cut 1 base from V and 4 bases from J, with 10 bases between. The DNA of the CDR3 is TGTGCCAGCAGCTTAGGGAGCGCGGGAGAGACCCAGTACTTC. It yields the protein CASSLGSAGETQYF. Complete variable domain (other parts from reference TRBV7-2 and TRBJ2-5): GAGVSQSPSNKVTEKGKDVELRCDPISGHTALYWYRQSLGQGLEFLIYFQGNSAPDKSGLPSDRFSAERTGGSVSTLTIQRTQQEDSAVYLCASSLGSAGETQYFGPGTRLLVL.

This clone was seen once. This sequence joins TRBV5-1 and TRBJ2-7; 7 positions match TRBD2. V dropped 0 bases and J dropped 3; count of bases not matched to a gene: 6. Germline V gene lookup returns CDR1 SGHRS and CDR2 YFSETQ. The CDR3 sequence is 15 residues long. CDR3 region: CASSLGEGTYYEQYF. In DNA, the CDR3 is TGCGCCAGCAGCTTGGGGGAGGGGACCTACTACGAGCAGTACTTC.

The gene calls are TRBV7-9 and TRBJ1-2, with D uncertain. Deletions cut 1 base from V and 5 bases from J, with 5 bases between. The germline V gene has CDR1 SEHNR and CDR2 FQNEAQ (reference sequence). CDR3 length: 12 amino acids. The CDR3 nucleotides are TGTGCCAGCAGCTTAGACTGGTATGGCTACACCTTC. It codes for CASSLDWYGYTF.

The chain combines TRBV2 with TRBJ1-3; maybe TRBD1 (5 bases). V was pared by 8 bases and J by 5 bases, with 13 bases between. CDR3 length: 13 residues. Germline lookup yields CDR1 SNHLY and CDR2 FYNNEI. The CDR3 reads CASGLGQRNTIYF. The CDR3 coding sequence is TGTGCCAGCGGGTTAGGACAAAGAAACACCATATATTTT.

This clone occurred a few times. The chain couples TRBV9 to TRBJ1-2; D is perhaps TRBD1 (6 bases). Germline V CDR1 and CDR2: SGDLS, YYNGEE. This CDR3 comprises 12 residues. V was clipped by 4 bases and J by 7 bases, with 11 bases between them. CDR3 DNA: TGTGCCAGCAGCTTACAGGGAGTTGGCTACACCTTC. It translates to CASSLQGVGYTF.

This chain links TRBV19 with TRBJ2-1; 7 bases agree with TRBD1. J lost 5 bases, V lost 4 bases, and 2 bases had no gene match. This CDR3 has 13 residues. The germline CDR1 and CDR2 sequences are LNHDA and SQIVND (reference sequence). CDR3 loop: CASSRDSNNEQFF. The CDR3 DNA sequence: TGTGCCAGTAGTAGGGACAGTAACAATGAGCAGTTCTTC.

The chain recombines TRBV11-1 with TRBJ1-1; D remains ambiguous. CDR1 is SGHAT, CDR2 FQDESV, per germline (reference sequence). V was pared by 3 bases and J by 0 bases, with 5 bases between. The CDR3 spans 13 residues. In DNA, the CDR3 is TGTGCCAGCAGCTTGGGCGTGAACACTGAAGCTTTCTTT. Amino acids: CASSLGVNTEAFF.

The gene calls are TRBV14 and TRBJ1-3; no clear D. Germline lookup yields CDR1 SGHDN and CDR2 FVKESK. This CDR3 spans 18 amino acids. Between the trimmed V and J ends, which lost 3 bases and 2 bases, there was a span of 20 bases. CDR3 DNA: TGTGCCAGCAGCCACGGTGGAGGCCTGGACGGGACTGGAAACACCATATATTTT. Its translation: CASSHGGGLDGTGNTIYF. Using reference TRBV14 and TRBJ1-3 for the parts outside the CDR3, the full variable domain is EAGVTQFPSHSVIEKGQTVTLRCDPISGHDNLYWYRRVMGKEIKFLLHFVKESKQDESGMPNNRFLAERTGGTYSTLKVQPAELEDSGVYFCASSHGGGLDGTGNTIYFGEGSWLTVV.

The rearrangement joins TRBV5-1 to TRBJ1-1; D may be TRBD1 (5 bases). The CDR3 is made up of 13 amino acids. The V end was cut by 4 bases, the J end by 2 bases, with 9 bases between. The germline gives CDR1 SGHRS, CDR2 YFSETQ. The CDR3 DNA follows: TGCGCCAGCAGCCCTGGACATAACACTGAAGCTTTCTTT. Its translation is CASSPGHNTEAFF.

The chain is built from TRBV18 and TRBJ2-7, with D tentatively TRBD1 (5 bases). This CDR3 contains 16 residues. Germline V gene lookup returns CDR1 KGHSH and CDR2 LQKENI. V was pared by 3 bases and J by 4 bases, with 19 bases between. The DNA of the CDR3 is TGTGCCAGCTCACCTAGAAGCCCCGACAGCATGTACGAGCAGTACTTC. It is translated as CASSPRSPDSMYEQYF.

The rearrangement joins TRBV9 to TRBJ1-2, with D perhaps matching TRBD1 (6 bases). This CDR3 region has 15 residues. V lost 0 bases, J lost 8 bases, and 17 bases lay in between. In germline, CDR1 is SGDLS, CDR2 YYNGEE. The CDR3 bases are TGTGCCAGCAGCGTAGATCGGGACAACAGTCTCGGCTACACCTTC. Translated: CASSVDRDNSLGYTF.

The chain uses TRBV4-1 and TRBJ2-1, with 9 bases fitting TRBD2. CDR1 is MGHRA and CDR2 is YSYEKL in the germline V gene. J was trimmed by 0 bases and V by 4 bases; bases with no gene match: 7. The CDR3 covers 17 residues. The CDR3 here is CASSPGLARSSYNEQFF. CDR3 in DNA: TGCGCCAGCAGCCCCGGACTAGCGAGAAGCTCCTACAATGAGCAGTTCTTC.

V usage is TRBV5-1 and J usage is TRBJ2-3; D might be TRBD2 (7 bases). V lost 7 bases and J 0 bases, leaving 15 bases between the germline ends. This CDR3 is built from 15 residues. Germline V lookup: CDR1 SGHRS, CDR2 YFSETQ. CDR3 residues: CASGPGGPSTDTQYF. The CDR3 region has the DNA TGCGCCAGCGGGCCCGGGGGGCCCAGCACAGATACGCAGTATTTT.